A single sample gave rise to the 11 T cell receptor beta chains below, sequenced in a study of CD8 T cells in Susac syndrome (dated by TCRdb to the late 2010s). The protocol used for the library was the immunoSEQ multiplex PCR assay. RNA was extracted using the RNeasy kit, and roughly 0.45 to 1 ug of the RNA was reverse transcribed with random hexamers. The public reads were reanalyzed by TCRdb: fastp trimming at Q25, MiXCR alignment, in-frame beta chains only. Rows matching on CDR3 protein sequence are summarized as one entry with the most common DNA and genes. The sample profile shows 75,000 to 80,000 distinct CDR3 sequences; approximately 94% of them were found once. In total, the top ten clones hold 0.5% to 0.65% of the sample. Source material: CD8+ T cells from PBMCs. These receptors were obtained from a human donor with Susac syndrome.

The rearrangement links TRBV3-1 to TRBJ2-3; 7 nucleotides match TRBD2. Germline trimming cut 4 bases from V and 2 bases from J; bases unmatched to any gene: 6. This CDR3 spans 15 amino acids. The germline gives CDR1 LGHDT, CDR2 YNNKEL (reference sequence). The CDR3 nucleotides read TGTGCCAGCAGCCCCGGGGGGACCTTCACAGATACGCAGTATTTT. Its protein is CASSPGGTFTDTQYF.

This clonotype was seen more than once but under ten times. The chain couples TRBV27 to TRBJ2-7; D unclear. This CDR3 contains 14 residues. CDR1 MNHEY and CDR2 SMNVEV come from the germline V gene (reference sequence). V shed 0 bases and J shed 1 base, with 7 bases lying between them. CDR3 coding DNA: TGTGCCAGCAGTTTATCGGGCGGTTCCTACGAGCAGTACTTC. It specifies CASSLSGGSYEQYF.

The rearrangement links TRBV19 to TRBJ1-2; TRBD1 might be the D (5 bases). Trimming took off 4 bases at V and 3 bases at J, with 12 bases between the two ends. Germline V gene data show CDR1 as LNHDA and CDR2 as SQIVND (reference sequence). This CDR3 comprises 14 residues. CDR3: CASSTQGGDYGYTF. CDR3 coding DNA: TGTGCCAGTAGTACCCAGGGAGGGGACTATGGCTACACCTTC.

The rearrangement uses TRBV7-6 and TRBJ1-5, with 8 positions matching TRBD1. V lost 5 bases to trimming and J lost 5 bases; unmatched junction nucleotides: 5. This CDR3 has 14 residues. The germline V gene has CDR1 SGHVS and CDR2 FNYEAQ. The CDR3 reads CASSLKTGDQPQHF. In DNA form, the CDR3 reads TGTGCCAGCAGCCTCAAGACAGGGGATCAGCCCCAGCATTTT.

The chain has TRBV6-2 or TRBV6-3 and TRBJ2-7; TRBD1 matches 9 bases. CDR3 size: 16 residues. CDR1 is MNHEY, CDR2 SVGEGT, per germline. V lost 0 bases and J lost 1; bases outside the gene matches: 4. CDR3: CASSYSKGTGSYEQYF. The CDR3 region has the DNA TGTGCCAGCAGTTACTCGAAGGGGACAGGGTCCTACGAGCAGTACTTC.

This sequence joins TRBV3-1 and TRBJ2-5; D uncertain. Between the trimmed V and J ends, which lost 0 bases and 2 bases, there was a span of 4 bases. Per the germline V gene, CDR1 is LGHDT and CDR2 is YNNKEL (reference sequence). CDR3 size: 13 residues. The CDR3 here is CASSQDRQETQYF. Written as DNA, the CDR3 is TGTGCCAGCAGCCAAGATCGTCAAGAGACCCAGTACTTC.

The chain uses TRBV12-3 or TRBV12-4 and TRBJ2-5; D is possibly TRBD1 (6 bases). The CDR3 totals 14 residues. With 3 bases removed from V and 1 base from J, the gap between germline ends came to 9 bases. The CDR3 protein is CASSFQGRQETQYF. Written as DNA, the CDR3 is TGTGCCAGCAGTTTCCAGGGGCGCCAAGAGACCCAGTACTTC.

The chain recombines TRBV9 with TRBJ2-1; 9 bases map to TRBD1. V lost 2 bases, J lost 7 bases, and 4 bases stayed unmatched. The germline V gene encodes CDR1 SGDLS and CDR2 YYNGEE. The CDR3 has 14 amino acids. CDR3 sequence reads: CASSVHRGRNEQFF. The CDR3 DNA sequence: TGTGCCAGCAGCGTCCACAGGGGGCGAAATGAGCAGTTCTTC.

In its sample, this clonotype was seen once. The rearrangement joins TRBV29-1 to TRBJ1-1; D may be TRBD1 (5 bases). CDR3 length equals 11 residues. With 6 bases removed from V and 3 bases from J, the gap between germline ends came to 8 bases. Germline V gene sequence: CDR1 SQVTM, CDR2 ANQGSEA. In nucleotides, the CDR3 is TGCAGCGTGATCAGGGACACTGAAGCTTTCTTT. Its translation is CSVIRDTEAFF.

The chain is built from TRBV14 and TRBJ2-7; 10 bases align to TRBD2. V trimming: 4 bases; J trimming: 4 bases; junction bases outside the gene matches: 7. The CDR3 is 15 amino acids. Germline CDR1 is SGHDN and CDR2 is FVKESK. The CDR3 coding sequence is TGTGCCAGCAGCCCATATCCGGGACTAGCGTACGAGCAGTACTTC. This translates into CASSPYPGLAYEQYF.

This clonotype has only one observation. CDR3 sequence: CASSLEGQGYEQYF. DNA of the CDR3: TGCGCCAGCAGCTTGGAGGGACAGGGCTACGAGCAGTACTTC. V usage is TRBV5-1 and J usage is TRBJ2-7; 9 bases are a match to TRBD1. The J segment lost 3 bases and the V segment lost 0 bases, leaving 1 base of the junction unmatched. The CDR3 has 14 residues. Germline lookup yields CDR1 SGHRS and CDR2 YFSETQ.